This entry lists 27 T cell receptor beta chains sequenced from one sample in a study of T cell responses to AZD1222 COVID-19 vaccine. Here immunoSEQ multiplex PCR was the method, and the copy in TCRdb shows in-frame clones only, minus some. The data show 120,000 or so clones, about 90% seen once. The source material was peripheral blood, sampled on day 0 of AZD1222 vaccination. These receptors all stem from an adult in good health.

In its sample, this clone was seen once. The V call is TRBV14, the J call TRBJ1-4, with 11 bases lining up with TRBD1. The CDR3 totals 18 residues. The junction had 7 bases not matched to a gene; V was cut back by 4 bases and J by 0 bases. Germline assignment: CDR1 SGHDN and CDR2 FVKESK. CDR3 sequence: CASSRRTGGFPTNEKLFF. DNA of the CDR3: TGTGCCAGCAGCCGCCGGACAGGGGGCTTCCCAACTAATGAAAAACTGTTTTTT.

This chain joins TRBV12-3 or TRBV12-4 and TRBJ1-2; the D gene is possibly TRBD1 (6 bases). V lost 9 bases and J 1 base, leaving 12 bases between the germline ends. CDR3 size: 13 residues. CDR3 sequence reads: CASRGGGNYGYTF. CDR3 DNA sequence: TGTGCCAGTAGGGGAGGGGGTAACTATGGCTACACCTTC.

This chain connects TRBV24-1 to TRBJ1-1; D perhaps matches TRBD1 (5 bases). V gave up 1 base and J gave up 11 bases, with 13 bases separating them. The germline V gene encodes CDR1 KGHDR and CDR2 SFDVKD. The CDR3 runs to 13 residues. CDR3 region: CATSDFGGYKAFF. The CDR3 DNA is TGTGCCACCAGTGATTTTGGGGGTTACAAGGCTTTCTTT.

This clone was seen more than once but under ten times. V usage is TRBV18 and J usage is TRBJ1-1; D uncertain. Germline loops: CDR1 KGHSH, CDR2 LQKENI. V gave up 6 bases and J gave up 4 bases, with 21 bases separating them. This CDR3 contains 16 residues. The chain's CDR3 is CASSRFPPGWGTEAFF. CDR3 bases: TGTGCCAGCTCTCGCTTCCCTCCGGGATGGGGCACTGAAGCTTTCTTT. The full variable domain, rest sourced from reference TRBV18 and TRBJ1-1, is NAGVMQNPRHLVRRRGQEARLRCSPMKGHSHVYWYRQLPEEGLKFMVYLQKENIIDESGMPKERFSAEFPKEGPSILRIQQVVRGDSAAYFCASSRFPPGWGTEAFFGQGTRLTVV.

J is TRBJ2-7 and V is TRBV5-8, with 9 bases that match TRBD1. Germline-derived CDR1 and CDR2 are SGHTS and YDEGEE. The trim removed 0 bases at V and 6 bases at J, leaving 4 bases unmatched. CDR3 size: 14 residues. CDR3 sequence (DNA): TGTGCCAGCAGCTTGGGACAGGGGGTGGTCGAGCAGTACTTC. It codes for CASSLGQGVVEQYF.

The chain joins TRBV4-3 to TRBJ2-3; 8 positions match TRBD2. The V segment lost 4 bases and the J segment 4 bases; nucleotides outside the gene matches: 7. Germline V gives CDR1 LGHNA, CDR2 YSLEER. This CDR3 is built from 15 residues. The CDR3 DNA reads TGCGCCAGCAGCCCCCAGCGGGAGTTCTCAGATACGCAGTATTTT. This sequence encodes CASSPQREFSDTQYF.

This chain joins TRBV6-6 and TRBJ2-3; TRBD2 matches 8 bases. V was pared by 7 bases and J by 1 base, with 10 bases of the junction left unmatched. In germline, CDR1 is MNHNY, CDR2 SVGAGI (reference sequence). This CDR3 has 16 residues. CDR3 DNA: TGTGCCAGCATCCCGGGACTAGGGTCGGGCACAGATACGCAGTATTTT. Protein: CASIPGLGSGTDTQYF.

CDR3 residues: CASSQDLGRITYNEQFF. The CDR3 bases are TGTGCCAGCAGCCAAGATTTGGGACGGATTACTTACAATGAGCAGTTCTTC. The gene calls are TRBV3-1 (or the pseudogene TRBV3-2) and TRBJ2-1; D is possibly TRBD1 or TRBD2 (5 bases each). Trimming removed 0 bases at V and 4 bases at J, with 16 bases between. This CDR3 has 17 residues. Germline V gives CDR1 LGHDT, CDR2 YNNKEL (reference sequence).

The CDR3 region is CASSVAGGPPHEQYF. The CDR3 nucleotides read TGTGCCAGCAGCGTTGCGGGAGGCCCCCCCCACGAGCAGTACTTC. The rearrangement uses TRBV9 and TRBJ2-7; 8 bases fit TRBD2. The CDR3 is 15 amino acids. V was clipped by 2 bases and J by 5 bases; unmatched bases: 9. Germline V gene data show CDR1 as SGDLS and CDR2 as YYNGEE.

The V and J genes are TRBV3-1 (or the pseudogene TRBV3-2) and TRBJ2-1; D is possibly TRBD2 (5 bases). This CDR3 contains 18 residues. The V end lost 0 bases, the J end lost 2 bases, and 17 bases lay between the germline ends. Germline assignment: CDR1 LGHDT and CDR2 YNNKEL (reference sequence). The DNA for the CDR3 is TGTGCCAGCAGCCAAGATGTGCGCGGGCAAGGAACCTACAATGAGCAGTTCTTC. The encoded protein is CASSQDVRGQGTYNEQFF.

The genes are TRBV9 and TRBJ2-7; D might be TRBD2 (6 bases). V dropped 3 bases and J dropped 5 bases, with 18 bases sitting between them. This CDR3 has 15 residues. Per the germline V gene, CDR1 is SGDLS and CDR2 is YYNGEE. The CDR3 loop reads CASSARDLGPDEQYF. The DNA for the CDR3 is TGTGCCAGCAGCGCCCGGGACTTAGGCCCTGACGAGCAGTACTTC.

The J gene is TRBJ1-5, the V gene TRBV11-2; D might be TRBD1 (5 bases). Per the germline V gene, CDR1 is SGHAT and CDR2 is FQNNGV. Trimming took off 0 bases at V and 4 bases at J, with 10 bases between the two ends. The CDR3 consists of 15 residues. The CDR3 DNA is TGTGCCAGCAGCTTAGATCGGTCAGGGAATCAGCCCCAGCATTTT. Protein product: CASSLDRSGNQPQHF. Combining the CDR3 with reference TRBV11-2 and TRBJ1-5 gives the whole variable domain EAGVAQSPRYKIIEKRQSVAFWCNPISGHATLYWYQQILGQGPKLLIQFQNNGVVDDSQLPKDRFSAERLKGVDSTLKIQPAKLEDSAVYLCASSLDRSGNQPQHFGDGTRLSIL.

V and J are TRBV11-2 and TRBJ2-5; 14 bases line up with TRBD2. V lost 2 bases to trimming and J lost 5 bases; unmatched junction nucleotides: 7. CDR1 is SGHAT, CDR2 FQNNGV, per germline. CDR3 size: 17 residues. As DNA, the CDR3 is TGTGCCAGCAGCTTACCCGGGACTAGCGGGAGACGGGAGACCCAGTACTTC. Translating gives CASSLPGTSGRRETQYF.

This clone is a singleton in its sample. V and J are TRBV11-2 and TRBJ2-7; D not resolved. Trimming took off 1 base at V and 7 bases at J, with 11 bases between the two ends. This CDR3 is built from 13 residues. Germline lookup yields CDR1 SGHAT and CDR2 FQNNGV. CDR3 sequence: CASSLGRAMEQYF. As DNA, the CDR3 is TGTGCCAGCAGCTTAGGCCGGGCCATGGAGCAGTACTTC. The full variable domain, its missing parts supplied by reference TRBV11-2 and TRBJ2-7, is EAGVAQSPRYKIIEKRQSVAFWCNPISGHATLYWYQQILGQGPKLLIQFQNNGVVDDSQLPKDRFSAERLKGVDSTLKIQPAKLEDSAVYLCASSLGRAMEQYFGPGTRLTVT.

This rearrangement joins TRBV19 to TRBJ1-1; TRBD1 aligns across 10 bases. The ends lost 4 bases at V and 7 bases at J; junction bases unmatched: 15. Per the germline V gene, CDR1 is LNHDA and CDR2 is SQIVND (reference sequence). This CDR3 spans 17 amino acids. The DNA of the CDR3 is TGTGCCAGTAGTACGAGGCCCCCAGGGACAGGGGTTGGTGAAGCTTTCTTT. Translation: CASSTRPPGTGVGEAFF.

V usage is TRBV28 and J usage is TRBJ2-5; no clear D gene. From germline, CDR1 is MDHEN and CDR2 SYDVKM. This CDR3 spans 12 amino acids. Trimming took off 3 bases at V and 5 bases at J, with 7 bases between the two ends. CDR3 coding DNA: TGTGCCAGCAGTTTGGAAAGGGAGACCCAGTACTTC. Translating it yields CASSLERETQYF.

V is TRBV27 and J is TRBJ2-2; 10 bases fit TRBD1. This CDR3 spans 15 amino acids. Germline assignment: CDR1 MNHEY and CDR2 SMNVEV (reference sequence). V was pared by 7 bases and J by 5 bases, with 7 bases of the junction left unmatched. In DNA form, the CDR3 reads TGTGCCAGCACCACCACGGACAGGGGGACCGGGGAGCTGTTTTTT. Residues: CASTTTDRGTGELFF.

This chain joins TRBV7-8 and TRBJ1-3; D not certain. V was trimmed by 1 base and J by 2 bases, leaving 6 bases between them. This CDR3 has 14 amino acids. Germline V gives CDR1 SGHVS, CDR2 FQNEAQ. CDR3 amino acids: CASSLEEPGNTIYF. CDR3 DNA sequence: TGTGCCAGCAGCTTAGAAGAACCTGGAAACACCATATATTTT.

This clone appeared a single time. The chain recombines TRBV7-8 with TRBJ2-5; 8 nucleotides match TRBD2. The CDR3 covers 15 residues. V was pared by 1 base and J by 4 bases, with 5 bases of the junction left unmatched. Germline CDR1 is SGHVS and CDR2 is FQNEAQ. CDR3 amino acids: CASSLGTSRGETQYF. CDR3 coding DNA: TGTGCCAGCAGCTTAGGGACTAGCCGGGGAGAGACCCAGTACTTC.

The gene calls are TRBV2 and TRBJ1-6, with D maybe TRBD1 (6 bases). Deletions cut 7 bases from V and 7 bases from J, with 14 bases between. The germline CDR1 and CDR2 sequences are SNHLY and FYNNEI. The CDR3 loop spans 14 amino acids. The CDR3 nucleotides read TGTGCCAGCATATTCCAGGGGTACAATTCACCCCTCCACTTT. It is translated as CASIFQGYNSPLHF.

The rearrangement joins TRBV19 to TRBJ1-3; possible D gene TRBD1, 5 bases. The CDR3 covers 16 residues. The V and J ends lost 1 base and 3 bases respectively, with 13 bases between them. CDR1 LNHDA and CDR2 SQIVND come from the germline V gene (reference sequence). The DNA for the CDR3 is TGTGCCAGTAGTATAGTGGGGGGGGGTTATGGAAACACCATATATTTT. It translates to CASSIVGGGYGNTIYF.

This clone was counted between two and nine times. J is TRBJ2-1 and V is TRBV6-5; maybe TRBD2 (5 bases). The CDR3 covers 13 residues. V gave up 6 bases and J gave up 12 bases, with 18 bases separating them. Germline-derived CDR1 and CDR2 are MNHEY and SVGAGI. CDR3 sequence (DNA): TGTGCCAGCAGCCCGGACTCAACAATGACGCAGTTCTTC. Residues: CASSPDSTMTQFF.

The CDR3 here is CASSSVTETITYEQYF. CDR3 nucleotide sequence: TGTGCCAGCAGCTCAGTCACAGAGACCATCACCTACGAGCAGTACTTC. The rearrangement uses TRBV5-6 and TRBJ2-7, with D uncertain. The V end was cut by 3 bases, the J end by 2 bases, with 18 bases between. Germline-derived CDR1 and CDR2 are SGHDT and YYEEEE. This CDR3 is built from 16 residues.

This chain uses TRBV9 with TRBJ2-7; 12 bases align to TRBD2. V lost 4 bases to trimming and J lost 5 bases; unmatched junction nucleotides: 7. Germline values: CDR1 SGDLS, CDR2 YYNGEE. The CDR3 has 15 residues. As DNA, the CDR3 is TGTGCCAGCAGCCCTAGCGGGAGGGCTGAGGACGAGCAGTACTTC. Amino acids: CASSPSGRAEDEQYF.

The chain uses TRBV4-3 and TRBJ2-1; TRBD2 agrees at 9 bases. Germline values: CDR1 LGHNA, CDR2 YSLEER. The CDR3 is 15 residues long. Trimming at V came to 1 base and at J to 7 bases, leaving 5 bases not matched to a gene. This CDR3 is CASSQGLAGKNEQFF. CDR3 DNA sequence: TGCGCCAGCAGCCAAGGTCTAGCGGGAAAGAATGAGCAGTTCTTC.

The CDR3 region is CASSSGTGTGEANYGYTF. The CDR3 bases are TGTGCCAGCAGCTCCGGAACCGGGACAGGGGAAGCTAACTATGGCTACACCTTC. This chain joins TRBV7-3 and TRBJ1-2, with TRBD1 identical over 10 bases. Germline V gene sequence: CDR1 SGHTA, CDR2 FQGTGA. CDR3 size: 18 residues. The junction had 11 bases not matched to a gene; V was cut back by 4 bases and J by 0 bases.

The rearrangement uses TRBV2 and TRBJ2-5; the match to TRBD2 covers 8 bases. V gave up 5 bases and J gave up 3 bases; unmatched junction bases: 5. Germline V gene lookup returns CDR1 SNHLY and CDR2 FYNNEI. The CDR3 runs 14 residues. In DNA, the CDR3 is TGTGCCAGCAGTTACGGGAGGGACAAAGAGACCCAGTACTTC. Translation: CASSYGRDKETQYF.